What follows are 21 T cell receptor beta chains derived from one specimen sequenced in a study of tumor-infiltrating lymphocytes in primary liver carcinoma (dated by TCRdb to about 2017). The sequencing machine was an Illumina HiSeq 2500. TCRbeta-specific cDNA was reverse-transcribed from about 0.45 ug total RNA using a constant-region primer and ProtoScript II reverse transcriptase. Construction of the TCRbeta libraries relied on three nested rounds of multiplex PCR, following a slightly modified ARM-PCR procedure. Each of the first two PCR rounds ran for approximately 10 cycles using multiplex TRBV1-TRBV30 forward primers together with a Cbeta reverse primer. The public reads were quality trimmed at Q25 with fastp and then assembled into clones with MiXCR by TCRdb, keeping productive beta chains. Every distinct CDR3 protein forms one entry, paired with its most common genes and DNA. The sample includes 120,000 or so distinct CDR3 sequences, with about 59% observed a single time. Around 8.5% of the sample lies in the top ten.

Total RNA and DNA were co-extracted from around 20-30 mg of bulk tissue with the AllPrep DNA/RNA mini kit, without cell sorting. Sequencing was done on a sample of liver tumor tissue from sampling region 1. The label giving this sample's cell subset or site can be read as: tumor region T1, superior pole. The receptor set was obtained from a woman in her sixties with primary liver carcinoma and hepatitis B virus infection.

The CDR3 reads CASGRGTTTVYTF. The CDR3 bases are TGTGCCAGCGGTAGAGGAACTACCACTGTCTACACCTTC. V and J are TRBV6-2 or TRBV6-3 and TRBJ1-2; D unresolved. There are 13 residues in the CDR3. The V and J ends lost 8 bases and 10 bases respectively, with 20 bases between them. Germline V CDR1 and CDR2: MNHEY, SVGEGT.

Comment on this clonotype: Because it lacks the conserved phenylalanine or tryptophan at the end, this CDR3 is likely a read error. The chain recombines TRBV14 with TRBJ2-2; TRBD2 is a possible D gene (6 bases). This CDR3 contains 17 residues. The germline CDR1 and CDR2 sequences are SGHDN and FVKESK. The germline V and J ends were trimmed by 3 bases and 5 bases, with 19 bases remaining between them. The chain's CDR3 is CASSQDIWRDLTGELFC. The CDR3 DNA is TGTGCCAGCAGCCAGGATATTTGGCGGGATCTGACCGGGGAGCTGTTTTGT.

For this clonotype: Since a much larger clone is just one base distant, this may be a read error. The gene calls are TRBV29-1 and TRBJ2-7; tentative D call: TRBD2 (5 bases). The germline V and J ends were trimmed by 7 bases and 3 bases, with 16 bases remaining between them. The CDR3 runs to 13 residues. CDR1 and CDR2 (germline): SQVTM, ANQGSEA. CDR3 DNA: TGCAGCGCCGGGGAGACTCGCGACTACGAGCAGTACTTC. Amino acids: CSAGETRDYEQYF.

The sample holds one count of this clonotype. The junction and the germline gene differ at one end; a read error may be behind it. The chain uses TRBV5-4 and TRBJ1-4, with a weak D call TRBD1 (5 bases). CDR3 length: 17 amino acids. Germline CDR1 SGHNT, CDR2 YYREEE (reference sequence). The DNA of the CDR3 is TGTGCCAGCAGCTTGGACGCCCCGGGCAGGGCTAATGAAAGACTGTTTTTT. Its protein product is CASSLDAPGRANERLFF.

This clonotype was recorded a few times. The chain carries TRBV30 and TRBJ2-7, with D maybe TRBD2 (6 bases). Germline V gene sequence: CDR1 GTSNPN, CDR2 SVGIG (reference sequence). This CDR3 spans 14 amino acids. Trimming stripped 3 bases from V and 7 bases from J, with 19 bases between. The CDR3 here is CAWSGGAGSEEQYF. The CDR3 DNA follows: TGTGCCTGGAGCGGCGGGGCCGGGAGCGAAGAGCAGTACTTC.

As for this clonotype: Since a much larger clone is just one base distant, this may be a read error. No conserved phenylalanine or tryptophan is present at the end of the CDR3, so a read error is the likely explanation. No DNA is shown, since the ends of the CDR3 on it are uncertain; the CDR3 is the one TCRdb lists. V and J are TRBV6-1 and TRBJ2-3; the tabulated D call, TRBD2, remains unverified against the DNA. Counting both end residues, the CDR3 totals 13 amino acids. Germline V gives CDR1 MNHNS, CDR2 SASEGT. The CDR3 is CATRQGTRPIQNL.

The rearrangement links TRBV11-3 to TRBJ2-4; no clear D. Trimming removed 5 bases from V and 5 bases from J, with 25 bases in between. The CDR3 is 18 residues long. Germline loops: CDR1 SGHNT, CDR2 YENEEA. The CDR3 loop reads CASSPARLAVGWENIQYF. The DNA of the CDR3 is TGTGCCAGCAGCCCGGCCCGACTTGCGGTAGGGTGGGAAAACATTCAGTACTTC.

There are many counts of this clonotype. The rearrangement uses TRBV5-4 and TRBJ2-1; 9 bases map to TRBD2. The CDR3 is 14 residues long. From germline, CDR1 is SGHNT and CDR2 YYREEE (reference sequence). V shed 2 bases and J 8 bases; nucleotides not matched to a gene: 5. Written as DNA, the CDR3 is TGTGCCAGCAGCTTTAGCGGGAGCCGGCATGAGCAGTTCTTC. It specifies CASSFSGSRHEQFF.

CDR3 residues: CVNSTDSARAQYF. The CDR3 bases are TGTGTCAACAGTACGGACAGTGCCAGGGCCCAGTACTTC. The V and J genes are TRBV12-3 or TRBV12-4 and TRBJ2-5, with D possibly matching TRBD1 (6 bases). This CDR3 region has 13 residues.

Note on this clonotype: This may arise from a read error, as a much more abundant clone is one base away. This chain connects TRBV19 to TRBJ2-2; D is unclear. With 8 bases removed from V and 2 bases from J, the gap between germline ends came to 18 bases. This CDR3 is built from 16 residues. Germline CDR1 is LNHDA and CDR2 is SQIVND (reference sequence). CDR3 DNA sequence: TGTGCCAGTTTTATGCGGAGCCAGATTAACACCGGGGAGCTGTTTTTT. Translated, it gives CASFMRSQINTGELFF.

Note on this clonotype: The junction departs from germline at one end; a sequencing error may be responsible. The chain links TRBV2 to TRBJ2-7; 8 bases are a match to TRBD2. This CDR3 region has 15 residues. CDR1 SNHLY and CDR2 FYNNEI come from the germline V gene. CDR3 sequence reads: CVSSESSGSSHEQYF. The CDR3, as DNA: TGTGTCAGCAGTGAGTCAAGCGGGAGTTCCCACGAGCAGTACTTC.

The sample holds many counts of this clonotype. This rearrangement joins TRBV29-1 to TRBJ2-3; TRBD1 might be the D (6 bases). The germline CDR1 and CDR2 sequences are SQVTM and ANQGSEA. The CDR3 runs 14 residues. With 5 bases removed from V and 3 bases from J, the gap between germline ends came to 15 bases. For the CDR3, the DNA is TGCAGCGTTTTCGGGACACCTTCGACAGATACGCAGTATTTT. Protein: CSVFGTPSTDTQYF.

The chain joins TRBV18 to TRBJ1-4; 10 bases are shared with TRBD1. The CDR3 length is 15 residues. With V trimmed by 3 bases and J by 5 bases, 3 bases remained unmatched. CDR1 KGHSH and CDR2 LQKENI come from the germline V gene. For the CDR3, the DNA is TGTGCCAGCTCACCCCCGGGACAGGGGAATGAAAAACTGTTTTTT. It translates to CASSPPGQGNEKLFF.

This clonotype came up many times. The chain carries TRBV6-6 and TRBJ1-4, with unresolved D. The germline V and J ends were trimmed by 0 bases and 4 bases, with 12 bases remaining between them. There are 16 residues in the CDR3. Germline V gives CDR1 MNHNY, CDR2 SVGAGI (reference sequence). The CDR3 DNA reads as TGTGCCAGCAGTTACTCTCTAGCACAGCATAATGAAAAACTGTTTTTT. It specifies CASSYSLAQHNEKLFF.

The V call is TRBV5-1, the J call TRBJ2-1, with D uncertain. V was trimmed by 7 bases and J by 3 bases, leaving 11 bases between them. Germline CDR1 reads SGHRS; CDR2 reads YFSETQ. The CDR3 spans 13 residues. The CDR3 DNA follows: TGCGCCAGCCGGTGGGATAACTACAATGAGCAGTTCTTC. Its protein is CASRWDNYNEQFF.

With respect to this clonotype: Just one base apart from a much larger clone, this may be a read error. This chain connects TRBV6-5 to TRBJ1-2; TRBD1 might be the D (5 bases). This CDR3 is 12 amino acids long. CDR1 is MNHEY and CDR2 is SVGAGI in the germline V gene. V lost 6 bases and J lost 8, with 13 bases in between. Here the CDR3 reads CASSKYKGGYTF. CDR3 in DNA: TGTGCCAGCAGCAAATATAAGGGGGGCTACACCTTC.

This clonotype was seen many times. V usage is TRBV12-3 or TRBV12-4 and J usage is TRBJ1-2; no clear D gene. The germline V and J ends were trimmed by 3 bases and 6 bases, with 11 bases remaining between them. The CDR3 runs 13 residues. DNA of the CDR3: TGTGCCAGCAGTTTCGGGCAGCTCAATGGCTACACCTTC. Translating gives CASSFGQLNGYTF.

As concerns this clonotype: Since a much larger clone is just one base distant, this may be a read error. This chain connects TRBV29-1 to TRBJ2-3, with 9 positions matching TRBD1. J gave up 0 bases and V 1 base, and 5 bases lay outside the gene matches. The CDR3 has 16 residues. Germline V CDR1 and CDR2: SQVTM, ANQGSEA. CDR3 protein: CSVEGMTGGSTDTQYF. In DNA, the CDR3 is TGCAGCGTTGAAGGGATGACAGGGGGTAGCACAGATACGCAGTATTTT.

V and J are TRBV11-2 and TRBJ2-1; D uncertain. Germline V lookup: CDR1 SGHAT, CDR2 FQNNGV. Trimming left V 10 bases short and J 6 bases short, with 22 bases between. The CDR3 contains 15 residues. The CDR3 loop reads CATTSTGNLGNEQFF. The DNA for the CDR3 is TGTGCCACCACCTCTACGGGTAATTTAGGCAATGAGCAGTTCTTC.

Turning to this clonotype: It may be a read error: a sequence one base away is much more abundant. This chain uses TRBV4-1 with TRBJ1-1; D ambiguous. Germline V gene lookup returns CDR1 MGHRA and CDR2 YSYEKL. This CDR3 has 14 residues. The CDR3 DNA reads TGCGCCAGCAGCCAATCAACGGGGAACACTGTAGCTTTCTTT. Translated: CASSQSTGNTVAFF.

In regard to this clonotype: A read error may be the cause here, since a much bigger clone is one base away. J is TRBJ2-7 and V is TRBV4-1; possibly TRBD1 for D (5 bases). Germline V CDR1 and CDR2: MGHRA, YSYEKL. The CDR3 is 13 residues long. CDR3 protein: CASSQDRDYEQCF. The CDR3 bases are TGCGCCAGCAGCCAAGACAGGGATTACGAGCAGTGCTTC.